The 18 T cell receptor beta chains reported below all come from one sample, sequenced in a study of Ad26.COV2.S vaccination and SARS-CoV-2 variants. The table came from immunoSEQ multiplex PCR; TCRdb's copy has only in-frame clones and leaves some out. The table has some 350,000 clones, about 90% seen once. As to treatment: some 20 received Ad26.COV2.S at low or high dose, single or two shots; about 5 received placebo; per-sample allocation not given. Day 63 after the first injection of vaccine or placebo was the sampling time. Sequences were derived from peripheral blood, sampled in a trial of Ad26.COV2.S vaccine versus placebo. The receptors come from a person between 18 and 59 years old who received the Ad26.COV2.S COVID-19 vaccine or a placebo.

The chain employs TRBV9 and TRBJ2-2; D unclear. V was trimmed by 6 bases and J by 7 bases, leaving 7 bases between them. This CDR3 has 11 amino acids. Looked up from germline, CDR1 is SGDLS and CDR2 is YYNGEE. The CDR3 nucleotides are TGTGCCAGCAATAACGTCGGGGAGCTGTTTTTT. It translates to CASNNVGELFF. The whole variable domain, remainder taken from reference TRBV9 and TRBJ2-2, is DSGVTQTPKHLITATGQRVTLRCSPRSGDLSVYWYQQSLDQGLQFLIQYYNGEERAKGNILERFSAQQFPDLHSELNLSSLELGDSALYFCASNNVGELFFGEGSRLTVL.

The gene calls are TRBV7-2 and TRBJ2-5, with D perhaps assigned TRBD1 or TRBD2 (5 bases each). Germline CDR1 and CDR2: SGHTA and FQGNSA. Trimming shortened V by 1 base and J by 7 bases, and 16 bases separated the two germline ends. The CDR3 is 15 residues long. CDR3 DNA: TGTGCCAGCAGCTTAGGGGGCTCGGGCGCGGGGACCCAGTACTTC. It yields the protein CASSLGGSGAGTQYF.

The chain has TRBV6-5 and TRBJ2-2, with TRBD1 matching over 7 bases. Germline V gene data show CDR1 as MNHEY and CDR2 as SVGAGI. V shed 8 bases, J shed 1 base, and the junction held 4 bases outside the gene matches. The CDR3 sequence is 14 residues long. The CDR3 region is CASSRTGNTGELFF. CDR3 DNA sequence: TGTGCCAGCTCCCGGACAGGGAACACCGGGGAGCTGTTTTTT.

The rearrangement links TRBV9 to TRBJ1-3; D is unclear. Trimming pared 2 bases from V and 0 bases from J, leaving 9 bases between. This CDR3 spans 15 amino acids. CDR1 is SGDLS, CDR2 YYNGEE, per germline. This CDR3 is CASSVGLISGNTIYF. The CDR3 DNA reads as TGTGCCAGCAGCGTCGGACTGATCTCTGGAAACACCATATATTTT.

This clone was counted only a few times. The CDR3 DNA reads TGTGCCAGCAGCTTAGATTCGGGGACTGGAAACACCATATATTTT. Translating gives CASSLDSGTGNTIYF. The chain joins TRBV11-3 to TRBJ1-3; D gene uncertain. The CDR3 spans 15 residues. Germline CDR1 and CDR2: SGHNT and YENEEA. V lost 0 bases and J lost 2, with 8 bases in between.

V usage is TRBV28 and J usage is TRBJ1-1; unclear D gene. The V gene lost 3 bases and the J gene lost 6 bases, with 11 bases spanning the gap. Germline assignment: CDR1 MDHEN and CDR2 SYDVKM. There are 13 residues in the CDR3. CDR3 residues: CASSLGGLPEAFF. The CDR3 nucleotides are TGTGCCAGCAGTTTGGGAGGCCTCCCTGAAGCTTTCTTT.

This rearrangement joins TRBV11-3 to TRBJ2-2; D gene ambiguous. This CDR3 is built from 12 residues. Trimming pared 5 bases from V and 4 bases from J, leaving 5 bases between. Germline V lookup: CDR1 SGHNT, CDR2 YENEEA. The CDR3 DNA sequence: TGTGCCAGCAGCCCGGTCACCGGGGAGCTGTTTTTT. Encoded protein: CASSPVTGELFF.

The gene calls are TRBV19 and TRBJ2-2, with 9 bases lining up with TRBD1. The CDR3 runs to 14 residues. Germline V gene data show CDR1 as LNHDA and CDR2 as SQIVND (reference sequence). V was clipped by 10 bases and J by 3 bases; unmatched bases: 6. The CDR3 loop reads CATTGTGYTGELFF. As DNA, the CDR3 is TGTGCCACAACCGGGACAGGGTACACCGGGGAGCTGTTTTTT.

For this clone: A read error may account for a junction end that differs from germline. The V gene is TRBV15, the J gene TRBJ2-5; 9 bases align to TRBD2. The germline CDR1 and CDR2 sequences are LNHNV and YYDKDF (reference sequence). This CDR3 has 18 amino acids. CDR3 sequence (DNA): TGTGCCACCCGCAGATTCGCGGGCGGCGGGGGGGCCCGGGAGACCCAGTACTTC. Amino acid sequence: CATRRFAGGGGARETQYF.

The chain recombines TRBV2 with TRBJ2-2, with D perhaps matching TRBD2 (5 bases). CDR3 length: 15 residues. Germline CDR1 and CDR2: SNHLY and FYNNEI. Between the trimmed V and J ends, which lost 4 bases and 4 bases, there was a span of 13 bases. The DNA of the CDR3 is TGTGCCAGCAGTGCTATCGGGGATCTCACCGGGGAGCTGTTTTTT. It is translated as CASSAIGDLTGELFF. Full variable domain (remainder filled in from reference TRBV2 and TRBJ2-2): EPEVTQTPSHQVTQMGQEVILRCVPISNHLYFYWYRQILGQKVEFLVSFYNNEISEKSEIFDDQFSVERPDGSNFTLKIRSTKLEDSAMYFCASSAIGDLTGELFFGEGSRLTVL.

This clone was seen more than once but under ten times. The chain couples TRBV7-2 to TRBJ1-5; D is uncertain. Germline assignment: CDR1 SGHTA and CDR2 FQGNSA. Between the trimmed V and J ends, which lost 3 bases and 7 bases, there was a span of 13 bases. The CDR3 runs to 14 residues. The CDR3 sequence: CASSFEGSWQPQHF. The CDR3 coding sequence is TGTGCCAGCAGCTTTGAAGGGTCATGGCAGCCCCAGCATTTT.

The chain carries TRBV30 and TRBJ1-1; D might be TRBD1 (6 bases). The V end was cut by 5 bases, the J end by 1 base, with 17 bases between. Germline values: CDR1 GTSNPN, CDR2 SVGIG (reference sequence). This CDR3 has 15 amino acids. CDR3 nucleotide sequence: TGTGCCTGGGCCCCCCTGACAGGTCAGAACACTGAAGCTTTCTTT. Protein product: CAWAPLTGQNTEAFF.

The rearrangement joins TRBV19 to TRBJ2-7, with 10 bases aligning to TRBD1. This CDR3 region has 15 residues. J gave up 4 bases and V 6 bases, and 9 bases lay outside the gene matches. The germline gives CDR1 LNHDA, CDR2 SQIVND (reference sequence). CDR3 DNA: TGTGCCAGTAGCCAACCGACAGGGGGCAAGTACGAGCAGTACTTC. It encodes CASSQPTGGKYEQYF.

The CDR3 loop is CASSADRGAMNTEAFF. CDR3 coding DNA: TGTGCCAGCAGCGCCGACAGGGGAGCCATGAACACTGAAGCTTTCTTT. The rearrangement links TRBV9 to TRBJ1-1; the match to TRBD1 covers 8 bases. This CDR3 is built from 16 residues. V lost 3 bases to trimming and J lost 0 bases; unmatched junction nucleotides: 7. Germline CDR1 and CDR2: SGDLS and YYNGEE.

A single count supports this clone. This chain joins TRBV27 and TRBJ2-1, with D hard to call. The CDR3 is 15 amino acids. V was clipped by 3 bases and J by 2 bases, with 11 bases between them. From germline, CDR1 is MNHEY and CDR2 SMNVEV (reference sequence). CDR3 bases: TGTGCCAGCAGTTTCGAGGCAAACCCCTACAATGAGCAGTTCTTC. Its protein product is CASSFEANPYNEQFF.

This sequence joins TRBV4-1 and TRBJ2-1, with D perhaps matching TRBD1 (6 bases). V lost 3 bases, J lost 4 bases, and 19 bases lay in between. Per the germline V gene, CDR1 is MGHRA and CDR2 is YSYEKL. CDR3 length: 17 amino acids. CDR3 coding DNA: TGCGCCAGCAGCCATTTCCCGACAGGATCTACGTACAATGAGCAGTTCTTC. It yields the protein CASSHFPTGSTYNEQFF.

The CDR3 spells CASSPQTGPGTDTQYF. The CDR3 DNA reads TGTGCCAGCAGCCCCCAGACGGGACCTGGCACAGATACGCAGTATTTT. The chain uses TRBV9 and TRBJ2-3, with D possibly called TRBD1 or TRBD2 (5 bases each). Germline CDR1 and CDR2: SGDLS and YYNGEE. The CDR3 loop spans 16 amino acids. V lost 4 bases to trimming and J lost 1 base, with 16 bases between them.

About this clone itself: Other DNA sequences from this sample encode an identical CDR3 as well. V gene TRBV30 combines with J gene TRBJ2-1; the D gene is possibly TRBD2 (5 bases). V lost 7 bases to trimming and J lost 4 bases, with 11 bases between them. The CDR3 runs 12 residues. Germline CDR1 reads GTSNPN; CDR2 reads SVGIG (reference sequence). CDR3 nucleotide sequence: TGTGCCTTATCTCGGGGTTACAATGAGCAGTTCTTC. Its translation is CALSRGYNEQFF.